This TCR beta chain was recovered during a study of blood T cell repertoires in COVID-19 (dated by TCRdb to about 2020). Regarding the research as a whole: The collaborator samples originated in the United States, Italy and Spain and spanned the acute and convalescent phases of COVID-19. Samples came from the ongoing ImmuneRACE study (first 160 participants) plus 1,254 subjects from 6 global collaborators. The dataset comprised deeply sampled blood TCRbeta repertoires from subjects exposed to, actively infected with, or recovered from COVID-19. The repertoires were released in a freely available public database intended as a resource for research on the immune response to SARS-CoV-2. The material from the prospective study consisted of cDNA or gDNA derived from T cells, B-cell-depleted T cells, or PBMCs. Where HLA class I and class II types were available, the types were taken from metadata supplied by the sample provider, not from assay-based typing. Sample metadata almost always included a de-identified subject ID, COVID-19 status, age in years and sex.

The immunoSEQ Assay, a bias-controlled multiplex PCR, was used to amplify TCRbeta CDR3 regions from genomic DNA. The authors' analysis ran thus. Within the assay, amplification of reference gene primers was used to estimate how many nucleated cells each sample contained. To quantify the absolute abundance of each unique TCRbeta CDR3 rearrangement, sequence reads were collapsed and filtered. Productive Simpson clonality was computed per sample as the square root of Simpson's diversity index over productive rearrangements. The immuneACCESS repertoire file appears here via TCRdb, limited to in-frame rearrangements. These files lack a portion of the clones; in checked studies, under half of the deficit traces to unresolved V genes, and the cause of the others is not known. D and trimming were read from the DNA, whereas the V and J calls and clone size are those reported in that table. The sample records about 500,000 clones, about 85% of which are singletons. 0.65% to 0.9% of the sample comes from the top ten.

Results the study describes overall, beyond this receptor: How much clinical and demographic metadata was included differed by source and by participant, and the metadata was provided uncurated.

Here V drops 7 bases and J drops 5 bases, and the junction holds 12 bases not matched to any gene. Reading the germline V gene gives CDR1 SNHLY and CDR2 FYNNEI. The CDR3 measures 16 amino acids from cysteine to phenylalanine. The sequence is cut down to CDR3 DNA, 48 bases in frame from base 1. Note on this clone: The target of this receptor is not known. Base qualities are not provided; no much larger clone lies one nucleotide away.

Participants in the prospective study were enrolled through a virtual design, were aged roughly 18 to 100 years, and lived in 24 United States geographic areas. In the prospective study, cohorts were assigned on the basis of participant-reported clinical history obtained from a screening survey and a study questionnaire. Recovered participants in ImmuneRACE Cohort 3 were defined by two consecutive negative NP/OP PCR tests, clearance by a healthcare professional, or resolution of symptoms. Each participant in the prospective study had whole blood, serum and a nasopharyngeal or oropharyngeal swab collected by mobile phlebotomists. Over a roughly 2-month period, participants in the prospective study had the option of providing additional blood draws and questionnaires. Before DNA extraction, blood samples from the prospective study were shipped at room temperature or frozen.

This clonotype was sampled from a woman aged 18-29 years who had recovered from COVID-19. Sequences were obtained from PBMCs or T cells enriched from blood (not recorded which). The V and J genes are TRBV2 and TRBJ2-1, and 9 junctional nucleotides match TRBD2. The sequenced DNA: TGTGCCAGCATAATTAGCGGGGGCCCCCCGGACAATGAGCAGTTCTTC. This encodes CASIISGGPPDNEQFF.